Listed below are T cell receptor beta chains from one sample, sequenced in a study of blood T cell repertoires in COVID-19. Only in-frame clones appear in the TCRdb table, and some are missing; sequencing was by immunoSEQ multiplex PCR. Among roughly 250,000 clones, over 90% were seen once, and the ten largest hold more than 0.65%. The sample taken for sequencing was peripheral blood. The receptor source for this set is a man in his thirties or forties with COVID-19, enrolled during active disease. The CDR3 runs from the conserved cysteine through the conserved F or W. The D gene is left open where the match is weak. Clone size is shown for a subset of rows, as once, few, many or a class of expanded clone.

cdr3_aa: CASSFRTGAKWTEAFF
cdr3_nt: TGTGCCAGCAGCTTCCGGACAGGAGCGAAGTGGACTGAAGCTTTCTTT
d_call: TRBD1
j_call: TRBJ1-1
clone_size: NA
v_call: TRBV7-9

cdr3_aa: CASSVYREETQYF
cdr3_nt: TGTGCCAGCAGCGTGTACAGGGAGGAGACCCAGTACTTC
d_call: NA
j_call: TRBJ2-5
clone_size: NA
v_call: TRBV5-4

cdr3_aa: CASSLNTGGRTYNEQFF
cdr3_nt: TGTGCCAGCAGCCTTAATACGGGGGGTAGAACCTACAATGAGCAGTTCTTC
d_call: TRBD2
j_call: TRBJ2-1
clone_size: NA
v_call: TRBV3-1/TRBV3-2

cdr3_aa: CASSLQTEAFF
cdr3_nt: TGTGCCAGCAGCTTACAGACTGAAGCTTTCTTT
d_call: NA
j_call: TRBJ1-1
clone_size: NA
v_call: TRBV7-9

cdr3_aa: CASSALWTSGAYNEQFF
cdr3_nt: TGTGCCAGCAGCGCCTTATGGACTAGCGGAGCCTACAATGAGCAGTTCTTC
d_call: TRBD2
j_call: TRBJ2-1
clone_size: NA
v_call: TRBV9

cdr3_aa: CASRRWSTEAFF
cdr3_nt: TGTGCCAGCAGACGGTGGAGCACTGAAGCTTTCTTT
d_call: NA
j_call: TRBJ1-1
clone_size: NA
v_call: TRBV12-3/TRBV12-4

cdr3_aa: CASSPGQLYNEQFF
cdr3_nt: TGTGCCAGCAGCCCCGGACAGCTTTACAATGAGCAGTTCTTC
d_call: NA
j_call: TRBJ2-1
clone_size: NA
v_call: TRBV7-3

cdr3_aa: CSASPSGGYQETQYF
cdr3_nt: TGCAGTGCTAGTCCTAGCGGGGGTTACCAAGAGACCCAGTACTTC
d_call: TRBD2
j_call: TRBJ2-5
clone_size: NA
v_call: TRBV20-1

cdr3_aa: CASRGAYQPQHF
cdr3_nt: TGTGCCAGTAGGGGCGCTTATCAGCCCCAGCATTTT
d_call: NA
j_call: TRBJ1-5
clone_size: NA
v_call: TRBV19

cdr3_aa: CASRRTGFTGELFF
cdr3_nt: TGTGCCAGCAGGCGGACAGGTTTTACCGGGGAGCTGTTTTTT
d_call: TRBD1
j_call: TRBJ2-2
clone_size: NA
v_call: TRBV2

cdr3_aa: CASSLPLDSNEQFF
cdr3_nt: TGTGCCAGCAGCTTGCCCCTAGATAGTAATGAGCAGTTCTTC
d_call: NA
j_call: TRBJ2-1
clone_size: NA
v_call: TRBV5-4

cdr3_aa: CASSQEGTGLSPLHF
cdr3_nt: TGTGCCAGCAGCCAAGAAGGGACAGGTCTATCACCCCTCCACTTT
d_call: TRBD1
j_call: TRBJ1-6
clone_size: once
v_call: TRBV14

cdr3_aa: CASSEQESDGYTF
cdr3_nt: TGTGCCAGCAGTGAGCAGGAAAGTGATGGCTACACCTTC
d_call: NA
j_call: TRBJ1-2
clone_size: few
v_call: TRBV6-1

cdr3_aa: CASSILQGDEKLFF
cdr3_nt: TGTGCCAGTAGTATCCTACAGGGGGATGAAAAACTGTTTTTT
d_call: TRBD1
j_call: TRBJ1-4
clone_size: NA
v_call: TRBV19

cdr3_aa: CATSRGLAGGPGGELFF
cdr3_nt: TGTGCCACCAGCAGAGGACTAGCGGGGGGGCCCGGCGGGGAGCTGTTTTTT
d_call: TRBD2
j_call: TRBJ2-2
clone_size: NA
v_call: TRBV15

cdr3_aa: CASRDPGLAGGDEQYF
cdr3_nt: TGTGCCAGCAGAGACCCGGGACTAGCGGGGGGGGACGAGCAGTACTTC
d_call: TRBD2
j_call: TRBJ2-7
clone_size: NA
v_call: TRBV2

cdr3_aa: CASSPRVVTSTEAFF
cdr3_nt: TGTGCCAGCTCACCAAGAGTGGTCACGAGCACTGAAGCTTTCTTT
d_call: NA
j_call: TRBJ1-1
clone_size: once
v_call: TRBV18

cdr3_aa: CSVEIGAELDNEQFF
cdr3_nt: TGCAGCGTTGAGATAGGGGCCGAGCTCGACAATGAGCAGTTCTTC
d_call: NA
j_call: TRBJ2-1
clone_size: NA
v_call: TRBV29-1

cdr3_aa: CASSSGQGQSPLHF
cdr3_nt: TGCGCCAGCAGCTCCGGACAGGGGCAATCACCCCTCCACTTT
d_call: TRBD1
j_call: TRBJ1-6
clone_size: once
v_call: TRBV5-1

cdr3_aa: CASRIANSGLYEQYF
cdr3_nt: TGTGCCAGCAGAATTGCCAACTCCGGTCTTTACGAGCAGTACTTC
d_call: NA
j_call: TRBJ2-7
clone_size: once
v_call: TRBV6-5

cdr3_aa: CASRDPTGANTEAFF
cdr3_nt: TGCGCCAGCAGGGATCCGACAGGGGCTAACACTGAAGCTTTCTTT
d_call: TRBD1
j_call: TRBJ1-1
clone_size: NA
v_call: TRBV5-1

cdr3_aa: CASSLSREYNEQFF
cdr3_nt: TGTGCCAGCAGCTTATCACGGGAATACAATGAGCAGTTCTTC
d_call: NA
j_call: TRBJ2-1
clone_size: once
v_call: TRBV7-2

cdr3_aa: CASSLRGSEQYF
cdr3_nt: TGTGCCAGCAGTTTACGGGGGTCCGAGCAGTACTTC
d_call: NA
j_call: TRBJ2-7
clone_size: NA
v_call: TRBV28

cdr3_aa: CASSYGVAHSGNTIYF
cdr3_nt: TGTGCCAGCAGTTACGGAGTAGCGCACTCTGGAAACACCATATATTTT
d_call: NA
j_call: TRBJ1-3
clone_size: NA
v_call: TRBV6-5

cdr3_aa: CASSQGGRLNTEAFF
cdr3_nt: TGCGCCAGCAGCCAGGGGGGACGGTTGAACACTGAAGCTTTCTTT
d_call: NA
j_call: TRBJ1-1
clone_size: NA
v_call: TRBV4-1

cdr3_aa: CASSSGHLDNYGYTF
cdr3_nt: TGTGCCAGTAGCTCCGGACACCTGGACAACTATGGCTACACCTTC
d_call: NA
j_call: TRBJ1-2
clone_size: NA
v_call: TRBV19

cdr3_aa: CASSPKPPGQGYNEQFF
cdr3_nt: TGTGCCAGCAGTCCCAAACCTCCGGGACAGGGGTACAATGAGCAGTTCTTC
d_call: TRBD1
j_call: TRBJ2-1
clone_size: NA
v_call: TRBV28

cdr3_aa: CASSGTPNTEAFF
cdr3_nt: TGTGCCAGCAGCGGGACACCGAACACTGAAGCTTTCTTT
d_call: NA
j_call: TRBJ1-1
clone_size: NA
v_call: TRBV7-9

cdr3_aa: CASSPSEDEAFF
cdr3_nt: TGTGCCAGCTCACCATCCGAGGATGAAGCTTTCTTT
d_call: NA
j_call: TRBJ1-1
clone_size: NA
v_call: TRBV18

cdr3_aa: CASTRRGAGQGGEQYF
cdr3_nt: TGTGCCAGCACTCGCCGAGGGGCGGGACAGGGGGGAGAGCAGTACTTC
d_call: TRBD1
j_call: TRBJ2-7
clone_size: NA
v_call: TRBV27

cdr3_aa: CASSESPTRSEAFF
cdr3_nt: TGTGCCAGCAGTGAATCTCCGACCAGGTCTGAAGCTTTCTTT
d_call: NA
j_call: TRBJ1-1
clone_size: NA
v_call: TRBV6-1

cdr3_aa: CASSQGEGLQQFF
cdr3_nt: TGCGCCAGCAGCCAAGGGGAGGGACTACAGCAGTTCTTC
d_call: TRBD2
j_call: TRBJ2-1
clone_size: NA
v_call: TRBV4-1

cdr3_aa: CASSLEGIGNQPQHF
cdr3_nt: TGCGCCAGCAGCTTGGAGGGGATAGGGAATCAGCCCCAGCATTTT
d_call: NA
j_call: TRBJ1-5
clone_size: NA
v_call: TRBV5-1

cdr3_aa: CASSRVGANGYTF
cdr3_nt: TGTGCCAGCAGCCGCGTGGGGGCAAATGGCTACACCTTC
d_call: NA
j_call: TRBJ1-2
clone_size: NA
v_call: TRBV3-1/TRBV3-2

cdr3_aa: CASSLVSGLPYEQYF
cdr3_nt: TGTGCCAGCAGCTTGGTATCAGGGCTCCCCTACGAGCAGTACTTC
d_call: NA
j_call: TRBJ2-7
clone_size: once
v_call: TRBV5-5

cdr3_aa: CASSLRQGSYEQYF
cdr3_nt: TGTGCCAGCAGCTTAAGACAGGGCTCCTACGAGCAGTACTTC
d_call: TRBD1
j_call: TRBJ2-7
clone_size: once
v_call: TRBV11-1

cdr3_aa: CASSLNSNANTGELFF
cdr3_nt: TGCGCCAGCAGCTTAAATTCTAACGCGAACACCGGGGAGCTGTTTTTT
d_call: NA
j_call: TRBJ2-2
clone_size: NA
v_call: TRBV5-1

cdr3_aa: CASSYSFKPPEEKLFF
cdr3_nt: TGTGCCAGCAGTTACTCGTTTAAGCCTCCGGAGGAAAAACTGTTTTTT
d_call: NA
j_call: TRBJ1-4
clone_size: NA
v_call: TRBV6-5

cdr3_aa: CASKLQGENTEAFF
cdr3_nt: TGCGCCAGCAAATTACAGGGTGAGAACACTGAAGCTTTCTTT
d_call: NA
j_call: TRBJ1-1
clone_size: NA
v_call: TRBV5-1

cdr3_aa: CATSREGGTEAFF
cdr3_nt: TGTGCCACCAGCAGAGAGGGGGGGACTGAAGCTTTCTTT
d_call: NA
j_call: TRBJ1-1
clone_size: NA
v_call: TRBV15

cdr3_aa: CASSPTTSESGTRAYNEQFF
cdr3_nt: TGCGCCAGCAGCCCGACCACCTCGGAATCTGGGACTAGGGCCTACAATGAGCAGTTCTTC
d_call: TRBD2
j_call: TRBJ2-1
clone_size: NA
v_call: TRBV4-1

cdr3_aa: CAWSGAGFPNYGYTF
cdr3_nt: TGTGCCTGGAGTGGTGCGGGGTTCCCTAACTATGGCTACACCTTC
d_call: NA
j_call: TRBJ1-2
clone_size: NA
v_call: TRBV30

cdr3_aa: CASSPPWTATNEKLFF
cdr3_nt: TGTGCCAGCTCACCCCCGTGGACAGCGACTAATGAAAAACTGTTTTTT
d_call: NA
j_call: TRBJ1-4
clone_size: NA
v_call: TRBV18

cdr3_aa: CASSQDLGHLNTEAFF
cdr3_nt: TGTGCCAGCAGCCAAGATCTGGGACACTTGAACACTGAAGCTTTCTTT
d_call: NA
j_call: TRBJ1-1
clone_size: NA
v_call: TRBV3-1/TRBV3-2

cdr3_aa: CASSISLGTAHQPQHF
cdr3_nt: TGTGCCAGTAGTATAAGTCTAGGGACAGCCCATCAGCCCCAGCATTTT
d_call: TRBD1
j_call: TRBJ1-5
clone_size: NA
v_call: TRBV19

cdr3_aa: CASSERGQGPSEAFF
cdr3_nt: TGTGCCAGCAGCGAGAGGGGACAGGGGCCCTCGGAAGCTTTCTTT
d_call: TRBD1
j_call: TRBJ1-1
clone_size: NA
v_call: TRBV9

cdr3_aa: CASSKGVRYGYTF
cdr3_nt: TGTGCCAGCTCAAAAGGGGTAAGATATGGCTACACCTTC
d_call: NA
j_call: TRBJ1-2
clone_size: NA
v_call: TRBV18

cdr3_aa: CASSLRGHGELFF
cdr3_nt: TGTGCCAGCAGTTTACGCGGCCACGGGGAGCTGTTTTTT
d_call: NA
j_call: TRBJ2-2
clone_size: NA
v_call: TRBV12-3/TRBV12-4

cdr3_aa: CASISTGYNEQFF
cdr3_nt: TGTGCCAGCATTTCGACAGGGTACAATGAGCAGTTCTTC
d_call: TRBD1
j_call: TRBJ2-1
clone_size: NA
v_call: TRBV25-1

cdr3_aa: CASSNPGEIGYGYTF
cdr3_nt: TGTGCCAGCAGTAATCCTGGGGAGATAGGCTATGGCTACACCTTC
d_call: NA
j_call: TRBJ1-2
clone_size: NA
v_call: TRBV6-5

cdr3_aa: CASSSHQGFRYEQYF
cdr3_nt: TGTGCCAGCAGCTCCCATCAGGGGTTTCGCTACGAGCAGTACTTC
d_call: NA
j_call: TRBJ2-7
clone_size: NA
v_call: TRBV7-6

cdr3_aa: CASTTTGGPYEQYF
cdr3_nt: TGTGCCAGCACGACGACAGGGGGTCCCTACGAGCAGTACTTC
d_call: TRBD1
j_call: TRBJ2-7
clone_size: NA
v_call: TRBV28

cdr3_aa: CASSSLGAENQETQYF
cdr3_nt: TGTGCCAGCAGTTCCTTAGGGGCCGAGAATCAAGAGACCCAGTACTTC
d_call: NA
j_call: TRBJ2-5
clone_size: NA
v_call: TRBV27

cdr3_aa: CASAKGRQGAFGYTF
cdr3_nt: TGTGCCAGCGCGAAAGGGCGGCAGGGGGCGTTTGGCTACACCTTC
d_call: TRBD1
j_call: TRBJ1-2
clone_size: NA
v_call: TRBV2

cdr3_aa: CAIRDSKGGDEQYF
cdr3_nt: TGTGCCATCAGGGACTCCAAAGGGGGGGACGAGCAGTACTTC
d_call: NA
j_call: TRBJ2-7
clone_size: NA
v_call: TRBV10-3

cdr3_aa: CASSSPLLDTQYF
cdr3_nt: TGTGCCAGCAGCTCCCCCCTCTTGGATACGCAGTATTTT
d_call: NA
j_call: TRBJ2-3
clone_size: NA
v_call: TRBV7-9

cdr3_aa: CASSPRQGTTDEQYF
cdr3_nt: TGTGCCAGTAGTCCAAGACAGGGGACAACCGACGAGCAGTACTTC
d_call: TRBD1
j_call: TRBJ2-7
clone_size: few
v_call: TRBV19

cdr3_aa: CASSKDRGNTEAFF
cdr3_nt: TGTGCCAGTAGTAAAGACAGGGGGAACACTGAAGCTTTCTTT
d_call: TRBD1
j_call: TRBJ1-1
clone_size: NA
v_call: TRBV19

cdr3_aa: CASSVAEGGGLREQYF
cdr3_nt: TGTGCCAGCAGCGTAGCGGAAGGGGGCGGGCTCCGGGAGCAGTACTTC
d_call: TRBD1
j_call: TRBJ2-7
clone_size: NA
v_call: TRBV9